The rows below give T cell receptor beta chains drawn from one sample of a study of T cell repertoires in cytomegalovirus infection. TCRdb used MiXCR to reprocess the reads, holding one entry per CDR3 protein. The top ten clones hold 15% to 20% of a sample with around 240,000 distinct CDR3 sequences, roughly 22% of them seen once. Sequencing was done on a sample of CD8+ T cells from PBMCs. These receptors originate from a human donor in good health (CMV status not recorded). Some clones in this sample may be carry-over from other donors' samples. CDR3s include the opening cysteine and the closing phenylalanine or tryptophan. The D gene is left open where the match is weak. Rows give clone size only sometimes, using once, few, many, or a class for an expanded clone.

cdr3_length: 13; v_call: TRBV27; d_call: NA; j_call: TRBJ1-1; clone_size: few; cdr3_aa: CASSLLGNTEAFF; cdr3_nt: TGTGCCAGCAGTTTATTGGGGAACACTGAAGCTTTCTTT
cdr3_length: 15; v_call: TRBV5-1; d_call: NA; j_call: TRBJ2-7; clone_size: few; cdr3_aa: CASSLAPTDTYEQYF; cdr3_nt: TGCGCCAGCAGCTTGGCCCCGACGGACACGTACGAGCAGTACTTC
cdr3_length: 14; v_call: TRBV28; d_call: NA; j_call: TRBJ1-1; clone_size: few; cdr3_aa: CASSLVRAETEAFF; cdr3_nt: TGTGCCAGCAGTTTGGTCAGGGCTGAGACTGAAGCTTTCTTT
cdr3_length: 17; v_call: TRBV28; d_call: TRBD1; j_call: TRBJ1-4; clone_size: few; cdr3_aa: CASSGQDPQRYWEKLFF; cdr3_nt: TGTGCCAGCAGTGGACAGGACCCCCAGCGATACTGGGAAAAACTGTTTTTT
cdr3_length: 12; v_call: TRBV28; d_call: NA; j_call: TRBJ1-5; clone_size: NA; cdr3_aa: CASSRKNQPQHF; cdr3_nt: TGTGCCAGCAGCCGAAAGAATCAGCCCCAGCATTTT
cdr3_length: 15; v_call: TRBV29-1; d_call: NA; j_call: TRBJ1-1; clone_size: NA; cdr3_aa: CSVLWRAGVGAEAFF; cdr3_nt: TGCAGCGTGCTATGGCGGGCAGGGGTAGGTGCTGAAGCTTTCTTT
cdr3_length: 15; v_call: TRBV29-1; d_call: NA; j_call: TRBJ2-1; clone_size: many; cdr3_aa: CSVEDYRSSYNEQFF; cdr3_nt: TGCAGCGTTGAAGACTACAGGAGCTCCTACAATGAGCAGTTCTTC
cdr3_length: 14; v_call: TRBV7-4; d_call: TRBD1; j_call: TRBJ1-1; clone_size: NA; cdr3_aa: CASSFGTGNTEAFF; cdr3_nt: TGTGCCAGCAGCTTTGGGACAGGGAACACTGAAGCTTTCTTT
cdr3_length: 16; v_call: TRBV2; d_call: NA; j_call: TRBJ2-3; clone_size: few; cdr3_aa: CASSEAVAGVTDTQYF; cdr3_nt: TGTGCCAGCAGTGAAGCTGTAGCAGGAGTCACAGATACGCAGTATTTT
cdr3_length: 15; v_call: TRBV7-2; d_call: TRBD2; j_call: TRBJ2-7; clone_size: many; cdr3_aa: CASSISGGLSREQYF; cdr3_nt: TGTGCCAGCAGCATTAGCGGGGGGCTTTCTAGGGAGCAGTACTTC
cdr3_length: 15; v_call: TRBV27; d_call: NA; j_call: TRBJ2-2; clone_size: NA; cdr3_aa: CASSSRSTNTGELFF; cdr3_nt: TGTGCCAGCAGTTCCCGCAGTACGAACACCGGGGAGCTGTTTTTT
cdr3_length: 15; v_call: TRBV10-3; d_call: NA; j_call: TRBJ1-2; clone_size: NA; cdr3_aa: CAISESEGRFYGYTF; cdr3_nt: TGTGCCATCAGTGAGTCGGAGGGAAGATTCTATGGCTACACCTTC
cdr3_length: 16; v_call: TRBV7-3; d_call: NA; j_call: TRBJ2-5; clone_size: NA; cdr3_aa: CASSSGPRNREETQYF; cdr3_nt: TGTGCCAGCAGCTCAGGCCCCCGCAATCGGGAAGAGACCCAGTACTTC
cdr3_length: 16; v_call: TRBV7-2; d_call: TRBD1; j_call: TRBJ1-4; clone_size: many; cdr3_aa: CASSLTGGIANEKLFF; cdr3_nt: TGTGCCAGCAGCCTGACAGGGGGCATAGCTAATGAAAAACTGTTTTTT
cdr3_length: 12; v_call: TRBV15; d_call: NA; j_call: TRBJ1-2; clone_size: few; cdr3_aa: CATSRDQKGYTF; cdr3_nt: TGTGCCACCAGCAGAGACCAGAAGGGCTACACCTTC
cdr3_length: 15; v_call: TRBV20-1; d_call: TRBD2; j_call: TRBJ2-7; clone_size: NA; cdr3_aa: CSARDGGSGEYEQYF; cdr3_nt: TGCAGTGCTAGAGATGGGGGTAGCGGGGAATACGAGCAGTACTTC
cdr3_length: 13; v_call: TRBV7-9; d_call: NA; j_call: TRBJ2-7; clone_size: many; cdr3_aa: CASSFVQVDEQYF; cdr3_nt: TGTGCCAGCAGCTTCGTCCAGGTCGACGAGCAGTACTTC
cdr3_length: 13; v_call: TRBV20-1; d_call: NA; j_call: TRBJ1-1; clone_size: few; cdr3_aa: CSARDRGSTEAFF; cdr3_nt: TGCAGTGCTAGAGACCGGGGGAGCACTGAAGCTTTCTTT
cdr3_length: 14; v_call: TRBV7-8; d_call: NA; j_call: TRBJ1-1; clone_size: few; cdr3_aa: CASSSGTGLTEAFF; cdr3_nt: TGTGCCAGCAGCTCGGGGACGGGCCTCACTGAAGCTTTCTTT
cdr3_length: 15; v_call: TRBV7-9; d_call: TRBD1; j_call: TRBJ1-4; clone_size: many; cdr3_aa: CASSPPGTANEKLFF; cdr3_nt: TGTGCCAGCAGCCCTCCGGGGACAGCTAATGAAAAACTGTTTTTT
cdr3_length: 12; v_call: TRBV6-5; d_call: NA; j_call: TRBJ2-2; clone_size: many; cdr3_aa: CASSYRGGELFF; cdr3_nt: TGTGCCAGCAGTTACAGGGGCGGGGAGCTGTTTTTT
cdr3_length: 15; v_call: TRBV2; d_call: NA; j_call: TRBJ2-1; clone_size: NA; cdr3_aa: CASPGGLSSYNEQFF; cdr3_nt: TGTGCCTCCCCTGGGGGTTTAAGCTCCTACAATGAGCAGTTCTTC
cdr3_length: 15; v_call: TRBV19; d_call: TRBD2; j_call: TRBJ2-1; clone_size: NA; cdr3_aa: CASSMGRGLYNEQFF; cdr3_nt: TGTGCCAGTAGTATGGGGAGGGGACTCTACAATGAGCAGTTCTTC
cdr3_length: 12; v_call: TRBV19; d_call: TRBD2; j_call: TRBJ2-5; clone_size: NA; cdr3_aa: CASSIPGGTQYF; cdr3_nt: TGTGCCAGTAGTATCCCGGGGGGGACCCAGTACTTC
cdr3_length: 14; v_call: TRBV7-9; d_call: TRBD1; j_call: TRBJ2-7; clone_size: few; cdr3_aa: CASSYGTGGNEQYF; cdr3_nt: TGTGCCAGCAGCTACGGGACAGGGGGCAACGAGCAGTACTTC
cdr3_length: 13; v_call: TRBV10-3; d_call: NA; j_call: TRBJ1-2; clone_size: NA; cdr3_aa: CAVSGEPFYGYTF; cdr3_nt: TGTGCCGTCTCAGGGGAACCCTTCTATGGCTACACCTTC
cdr3_length: 14; v_call: TRBV12-3/TRBV12-4; d_call: TRBD1; j_call: TRBJ1-1; clone_size: few; cdr3_aa: CASSLGQGPPEAFF; cdr3_nt: TGTGCCAGCAGTTTGGGACAGGGGCCCCCTGAAGCTTTCTTT